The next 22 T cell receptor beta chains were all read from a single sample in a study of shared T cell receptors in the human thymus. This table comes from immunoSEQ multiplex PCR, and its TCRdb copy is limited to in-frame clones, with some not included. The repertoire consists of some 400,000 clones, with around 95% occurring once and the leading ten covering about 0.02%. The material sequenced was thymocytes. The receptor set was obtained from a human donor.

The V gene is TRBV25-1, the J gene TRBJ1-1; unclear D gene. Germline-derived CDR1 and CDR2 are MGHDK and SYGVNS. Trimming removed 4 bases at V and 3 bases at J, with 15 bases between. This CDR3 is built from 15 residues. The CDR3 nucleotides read TGTGCCAGCAGTGTAGGGCAACCGCGGGACACTGAAGCTTTCTTT. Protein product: CASSVGQPRDTEAFF.

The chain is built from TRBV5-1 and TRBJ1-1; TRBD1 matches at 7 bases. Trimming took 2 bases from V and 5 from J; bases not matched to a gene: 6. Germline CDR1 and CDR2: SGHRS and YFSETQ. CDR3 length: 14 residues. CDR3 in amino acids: CASSLSTGETEAFF. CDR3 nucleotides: TGCGCCAGCAGCTTAAGCACAGGGGAAACTGAAGCTTTCTTT.

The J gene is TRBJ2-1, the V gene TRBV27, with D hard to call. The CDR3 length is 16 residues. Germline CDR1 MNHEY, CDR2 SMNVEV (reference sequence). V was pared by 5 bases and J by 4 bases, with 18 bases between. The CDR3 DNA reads TGTGCCAGCAGTCCCCATTGGTCCGACTCTTACAATGAGCAGTTCTTC. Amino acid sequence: CASSPHWSDSYNEQFF.

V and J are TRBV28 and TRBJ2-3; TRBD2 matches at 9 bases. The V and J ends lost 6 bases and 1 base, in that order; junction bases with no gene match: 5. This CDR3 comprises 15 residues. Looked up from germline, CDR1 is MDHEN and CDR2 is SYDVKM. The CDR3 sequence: CASSHWTSGTDTQYF. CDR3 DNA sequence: TGTGCCAGCAGCCACTGGACTAGCGGCACAGATACGCAGTATTTT.

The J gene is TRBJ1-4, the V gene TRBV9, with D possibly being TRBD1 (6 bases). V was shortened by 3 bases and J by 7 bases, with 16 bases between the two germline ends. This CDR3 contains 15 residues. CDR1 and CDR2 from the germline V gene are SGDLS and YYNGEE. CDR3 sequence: CASSAPQTGVEKLFF. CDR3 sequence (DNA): TGTGCCAGCAGCGCTCCCCAGACAGGAGTTGAAAAACTGTTTTTT.

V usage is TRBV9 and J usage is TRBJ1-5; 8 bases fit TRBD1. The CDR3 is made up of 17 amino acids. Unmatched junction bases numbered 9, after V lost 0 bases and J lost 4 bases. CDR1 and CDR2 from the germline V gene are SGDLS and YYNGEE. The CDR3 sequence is CASSVGAGDRMNQPQHF. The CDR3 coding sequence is TGTGCCAGCAGCGTAGGTGCTGGGGACAGGATGAATCAGCCCCAGCATTTT.

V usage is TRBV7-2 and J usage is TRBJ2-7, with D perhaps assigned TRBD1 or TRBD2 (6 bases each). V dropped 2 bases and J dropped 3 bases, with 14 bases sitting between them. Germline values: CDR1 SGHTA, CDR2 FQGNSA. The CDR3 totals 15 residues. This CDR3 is CASSLISGAGYEQYF. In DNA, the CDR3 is TGTGCCAGCAGCTTAATTTCGGGGGCGGGCTACGAGCAGTACTTC.

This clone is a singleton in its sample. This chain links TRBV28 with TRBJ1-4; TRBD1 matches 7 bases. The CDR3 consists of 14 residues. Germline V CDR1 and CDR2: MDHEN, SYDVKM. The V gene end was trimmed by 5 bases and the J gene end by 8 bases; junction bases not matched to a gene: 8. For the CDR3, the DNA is TGTGCCAGCAGTCCTGGGACAGTCGACGAAAAACTGTTTTTT. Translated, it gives CASSPGTVDEKLFF.

CDR3 region: CASSLEFRLTSHLYEQYF. DNA of the CDR3: TGTGCCAGCAGCTTAGAATTTAGGTTGACTAGCCACCTCTACGAGCAGTACTTC. This chain connects TRBV7-2 to TRBJ2-7, with 7 bases that match TRBD2. Germline assignment: CDR1 SGHTA and CDR2 FQGNSA. The junction had 15 bases not matched to a gene; V was cut back by 1 base and J by 3 bases. The CDR3 extends over 18 amino acids.

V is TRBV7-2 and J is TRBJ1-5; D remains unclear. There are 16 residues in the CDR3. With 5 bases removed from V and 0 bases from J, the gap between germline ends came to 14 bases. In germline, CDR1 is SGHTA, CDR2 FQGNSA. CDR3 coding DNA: TGTGCCAGCAGCCCTATTTGGGAGGATAGCAATCAGCCCCAGCATTTT. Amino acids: CASSPIWEDSNQPQHF.

The CDR3 sequence: CASSLGQVETGELFF. The CDR3 DNA reads TGTGCCAGCAGCTTAGGGCAGGTAGAAACCGGGGAGCTGTTTTTT. The genes are TRBV7-2 and TRBJ2-2; D ambiguous. Per the germline V gene, CDR1 is SGHTA and CDR2 is FQGNSA. Between the trimmed V and J ends, which lost 1 base and 5 bases, there was a span of 11 bases. CDR3 length equals 15 residues.

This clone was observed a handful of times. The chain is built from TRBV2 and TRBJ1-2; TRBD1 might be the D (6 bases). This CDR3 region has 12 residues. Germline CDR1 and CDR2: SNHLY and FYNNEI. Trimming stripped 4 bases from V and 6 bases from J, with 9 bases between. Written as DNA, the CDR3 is TGTGCCAGCAGTGGGGAGGGGGATGGCTACACCTTC. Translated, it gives CASSGEGDGYTF. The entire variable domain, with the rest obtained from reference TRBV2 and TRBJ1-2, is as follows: EPEVTQTPSHQVTQMGQEVILRCVPISNHLYFYWYRQILGQKVEFLVSFYNNEISEKSEIFDDQFSVERPDGSNFTLKIRSTKLEDSAMYFCASSGEGDGYTFGSGTRLTVV.

CDR3 coding DNA: TGTGCCAGCAGTGGTACAGGGGGCTCAAGGTCACACGAGCAGTACTTC. It encodes CASSGTGGSRSHEQYF. V and J are TRBV6-1 and TRBJ2-7; 9 bases line up with TRBD1. V lost 4 bases, J lost 5 bases, and 12 bases stayed unmatched. Germline V lookup: CDR1 MNHNS, CDR2 SASEGT. The CDR3 is 16 amino acids.

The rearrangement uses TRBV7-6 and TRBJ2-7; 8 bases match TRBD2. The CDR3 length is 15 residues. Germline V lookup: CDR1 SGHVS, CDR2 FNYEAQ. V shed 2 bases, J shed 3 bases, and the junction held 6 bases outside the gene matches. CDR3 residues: CASSLRREAFYEQYF. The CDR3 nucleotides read TGTGCCAGCAGCTTAAGGCGGGAGGCCTTCTACGAGCAGTACTTC.

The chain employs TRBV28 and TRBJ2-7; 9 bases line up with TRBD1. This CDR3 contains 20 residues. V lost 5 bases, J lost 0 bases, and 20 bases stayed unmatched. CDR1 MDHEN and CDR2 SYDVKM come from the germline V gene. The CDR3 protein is CASSLSPGQGIDWGSYEQYF. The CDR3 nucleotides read TGTGCCAGCAGTCTCTCCCCGGGACAGGGTATAGATTGGGGCTCCTACGAGCAGTACTTC.

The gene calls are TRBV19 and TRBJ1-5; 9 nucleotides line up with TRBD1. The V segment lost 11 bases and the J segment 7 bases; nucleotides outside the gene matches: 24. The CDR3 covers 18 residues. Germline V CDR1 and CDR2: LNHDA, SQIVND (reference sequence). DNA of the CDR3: TGTGCCGCCTCGTTAGGCCGGGACAGGGCGAAGGGAAGGCAGCCCCAGCATTTT. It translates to CAASLGRDRAKGRQPQHF.

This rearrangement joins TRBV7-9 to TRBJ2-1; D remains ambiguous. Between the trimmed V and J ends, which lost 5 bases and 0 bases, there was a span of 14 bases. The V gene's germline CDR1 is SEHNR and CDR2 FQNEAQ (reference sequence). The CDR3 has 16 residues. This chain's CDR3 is CASSPMGGDSYNEQFF. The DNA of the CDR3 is TGTGCCAGCAGCCCAATGGGCGGAGACTCCTACAATGAGCAGTTCTTC.

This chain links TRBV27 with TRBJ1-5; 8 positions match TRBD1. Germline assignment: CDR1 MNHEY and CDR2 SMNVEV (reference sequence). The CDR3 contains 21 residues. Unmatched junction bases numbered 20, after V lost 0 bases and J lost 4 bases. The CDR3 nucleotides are TGTGCCAGCAGTTTATCCTCCGGGACAGGTCGAAGTAGCGCCCTTAATCAGCCCCAGCATTTT. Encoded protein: CASSLSSGTGRSSALNQPQHF.

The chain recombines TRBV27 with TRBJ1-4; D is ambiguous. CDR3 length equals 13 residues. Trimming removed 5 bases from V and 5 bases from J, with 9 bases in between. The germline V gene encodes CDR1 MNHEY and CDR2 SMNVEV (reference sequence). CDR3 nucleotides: TGTGCCAGCAGTCCCGGGAAGAATGAAAAACTGTTTTTT. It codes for CASSPGKNEKLFF.

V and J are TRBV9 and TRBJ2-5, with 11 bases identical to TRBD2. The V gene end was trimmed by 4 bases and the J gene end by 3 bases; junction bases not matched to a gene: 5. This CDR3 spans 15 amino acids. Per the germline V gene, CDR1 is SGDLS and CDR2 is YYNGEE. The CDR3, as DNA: TGTGCCAGCAGCCCTGAACTAGCGGGGGAAGAGACCCAGTACTTC. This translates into CASSPELAGEETQYF.

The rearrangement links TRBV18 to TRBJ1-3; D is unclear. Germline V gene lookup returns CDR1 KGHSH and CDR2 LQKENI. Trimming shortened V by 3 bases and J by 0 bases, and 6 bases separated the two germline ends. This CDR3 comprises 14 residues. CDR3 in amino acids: CASSPPYSGNTIYF. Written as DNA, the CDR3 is TGTGCCAGCTCACCCCCTTACTCTGGAAACACCATATATTTT.

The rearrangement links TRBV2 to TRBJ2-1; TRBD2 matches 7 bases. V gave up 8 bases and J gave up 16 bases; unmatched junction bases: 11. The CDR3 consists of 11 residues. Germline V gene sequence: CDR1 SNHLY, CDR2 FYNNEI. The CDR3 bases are TGTGCCAGCCTGGCAGCGGGGAGCAAATTCTTC. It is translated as CASLAAGSKFF.